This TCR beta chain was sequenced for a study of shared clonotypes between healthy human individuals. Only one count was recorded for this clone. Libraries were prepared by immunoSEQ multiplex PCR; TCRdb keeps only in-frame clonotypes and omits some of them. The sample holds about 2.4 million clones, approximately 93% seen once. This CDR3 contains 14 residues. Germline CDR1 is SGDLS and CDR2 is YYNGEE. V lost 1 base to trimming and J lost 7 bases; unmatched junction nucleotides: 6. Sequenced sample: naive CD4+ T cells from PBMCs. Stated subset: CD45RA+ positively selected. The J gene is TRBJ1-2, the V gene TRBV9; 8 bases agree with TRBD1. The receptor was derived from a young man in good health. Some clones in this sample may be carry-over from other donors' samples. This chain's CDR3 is CASSVTGTGGGYTF. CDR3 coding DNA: TGTGCCAGCAGCGTAACCGGGACAGGAGGTGGCTACACCTTC.